The clone carrying this T cell receptor beta chain has only a few counts. This entry comes from a study of patients and donors after allogeneic stem cell transplantation. TCRdb itself ran the RT-PCR reads through MiXCR, one entry per CDR3 protein. The table records about a million distinct CDR3 sequences, roughly 17% of them present only once. With 2 bases removed from V and 7 bases from J, the gap between germline ends came to 11 bases. The CDR3 runs 13 residues. Germline V gene data show CDR1 as MNHEY and CDR2 as SVGAGI. The sequenced sample consisted of blood, either unsorted or a sorted T cell fraction (not recorded which). The receptor was derived from a human donor who was either an allogeneic HSCT recipient or a stem cell or donor lymphocyte infusion donor (not recorded which). It is not recorded whose cells these are; they may come from a transplant donor. This chain joins TRBV6-5 and TRBJ1-2; D may be TRBD1 (5 bases). CDR3 DNA sequence: TGTGCCAGCAGTTACGAGGGGCGAGGTGGCTACACCTTC. It encodes CASSYEGRGGYTF.